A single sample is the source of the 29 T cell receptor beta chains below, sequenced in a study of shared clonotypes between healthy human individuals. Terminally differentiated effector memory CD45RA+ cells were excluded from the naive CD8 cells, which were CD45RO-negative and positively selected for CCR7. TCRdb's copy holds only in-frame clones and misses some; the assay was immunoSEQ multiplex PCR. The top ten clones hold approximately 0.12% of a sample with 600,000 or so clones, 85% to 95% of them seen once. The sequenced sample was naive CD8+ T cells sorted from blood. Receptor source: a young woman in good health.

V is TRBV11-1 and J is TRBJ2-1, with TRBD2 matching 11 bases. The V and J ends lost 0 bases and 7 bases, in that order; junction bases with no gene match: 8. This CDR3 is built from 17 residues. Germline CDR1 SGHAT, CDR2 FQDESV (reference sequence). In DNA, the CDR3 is TGTGCCAGCAGCTTAGCTAGCGGGAGGGCAGTGTGGAATGAGCAGTTCTTC. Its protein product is CASSLASGRAVWNEQFF.

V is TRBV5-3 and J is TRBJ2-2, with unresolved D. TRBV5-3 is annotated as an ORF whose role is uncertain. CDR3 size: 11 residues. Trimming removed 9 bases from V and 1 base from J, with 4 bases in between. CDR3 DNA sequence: TGTGCCACCTGGAACACCGGGGAGCTGTTTTTT. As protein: CATWNTGELFF.

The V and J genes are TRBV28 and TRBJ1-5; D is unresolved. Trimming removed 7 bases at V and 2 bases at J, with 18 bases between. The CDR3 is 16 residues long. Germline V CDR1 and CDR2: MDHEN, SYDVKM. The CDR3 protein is CASTPPLGRGNQPQHF. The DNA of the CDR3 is TGTGCCAGCACCCCCCCACTGGGTAGGGGCAATCAGCCCCAGCATTTT.

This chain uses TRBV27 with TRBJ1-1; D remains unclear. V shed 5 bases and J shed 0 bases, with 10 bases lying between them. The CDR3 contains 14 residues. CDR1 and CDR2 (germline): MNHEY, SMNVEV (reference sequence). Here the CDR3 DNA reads TGTGCCAGCAGTCGTCTGCGGCTGAACACTGAAGCTTTCTTT. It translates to CASSRLRLNTEAFF.

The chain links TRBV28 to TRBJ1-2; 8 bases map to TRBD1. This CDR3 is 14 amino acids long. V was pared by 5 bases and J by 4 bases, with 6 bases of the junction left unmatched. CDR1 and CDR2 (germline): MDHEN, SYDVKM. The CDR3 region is CASSPTDRGYGYTF. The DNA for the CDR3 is TGTGCCAGCAGTCCGACAGACAGGGGCTATGGCTACACCTTC.

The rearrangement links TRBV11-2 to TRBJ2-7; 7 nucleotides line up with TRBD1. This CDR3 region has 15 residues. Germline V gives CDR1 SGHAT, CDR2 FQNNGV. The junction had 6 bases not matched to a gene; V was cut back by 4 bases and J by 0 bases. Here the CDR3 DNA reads TGTGCCAGCAGCTCGCGGACAGGTCCCTCCTACGAGCAGTACTTC. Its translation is CASSSRTGPSYEQYF.

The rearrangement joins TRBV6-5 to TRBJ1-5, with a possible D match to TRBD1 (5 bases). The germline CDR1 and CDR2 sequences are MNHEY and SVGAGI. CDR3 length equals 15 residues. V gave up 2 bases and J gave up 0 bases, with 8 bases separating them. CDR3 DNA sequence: TGTGCCAGCAGTTACGCTCAGGGTAGCAATCAGCCCCAGCATTTT. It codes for CASSYAQGSNQPQHF.

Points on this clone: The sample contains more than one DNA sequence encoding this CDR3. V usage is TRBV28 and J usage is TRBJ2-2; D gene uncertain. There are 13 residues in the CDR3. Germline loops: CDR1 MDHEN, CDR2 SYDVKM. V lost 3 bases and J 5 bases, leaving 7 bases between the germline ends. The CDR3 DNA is TGTGCCAGCAGTTTTCGGCCAACCGGGGAGCTGTTTTTT. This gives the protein CASSFRPTGELFF. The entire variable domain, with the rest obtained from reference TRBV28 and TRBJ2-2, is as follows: DVKVTQSSRYLVKRTGEKVFLECVQDMDHENMFWYRQDPGLGLRLIYFSYDVKMKEKGDIPEGYSVSREKKERFSLILESASTNQTSMYLCASSFRPTGELFFGEGSRLTVL.

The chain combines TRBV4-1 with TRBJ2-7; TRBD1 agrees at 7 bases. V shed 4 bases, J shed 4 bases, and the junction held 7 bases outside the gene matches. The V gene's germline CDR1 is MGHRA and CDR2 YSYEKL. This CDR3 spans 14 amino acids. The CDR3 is CASSPRQGLYEQYF. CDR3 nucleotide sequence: TGCGCCAGCAGCCCCCGACAGGGTCTATACGAGCAGTACTTC.

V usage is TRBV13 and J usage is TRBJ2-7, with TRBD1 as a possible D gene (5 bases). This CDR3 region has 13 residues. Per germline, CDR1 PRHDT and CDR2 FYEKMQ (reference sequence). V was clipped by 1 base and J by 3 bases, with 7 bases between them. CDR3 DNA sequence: TGTGCCAGCAGCTTAGAGGGGAACTACGAGCAGTACTTC. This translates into CASSLEGNYEQYF.

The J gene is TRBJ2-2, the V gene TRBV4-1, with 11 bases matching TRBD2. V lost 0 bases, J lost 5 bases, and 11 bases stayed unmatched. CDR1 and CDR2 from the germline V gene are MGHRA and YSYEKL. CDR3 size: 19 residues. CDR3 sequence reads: CASSQDGVAGGPGTGELFF. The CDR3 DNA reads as TGCGCCAGCAGCCAAGATGGAGTAGCGGGAGGGCCGGGAACCGGGGAGCTGTTTTTT.

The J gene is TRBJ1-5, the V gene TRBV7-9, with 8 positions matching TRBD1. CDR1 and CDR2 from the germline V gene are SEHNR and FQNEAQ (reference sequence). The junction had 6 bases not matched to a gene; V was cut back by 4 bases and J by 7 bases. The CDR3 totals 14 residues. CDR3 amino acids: CASSSFDRGQPQHF. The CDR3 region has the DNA TGTGCCAGCAGCTCCTTCGACAGGGGACAGCCCCAGCATTTT.

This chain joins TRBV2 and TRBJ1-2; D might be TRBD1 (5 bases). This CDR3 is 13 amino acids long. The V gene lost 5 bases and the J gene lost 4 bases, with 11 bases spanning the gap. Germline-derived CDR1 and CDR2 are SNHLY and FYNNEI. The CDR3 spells CASSTTVIYGYTF. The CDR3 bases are TGTGCCAGCAGTACGACAGTGATCTATGGCTACACCTTC. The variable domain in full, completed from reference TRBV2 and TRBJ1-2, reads EPEVTQTPSHQVTQMGQEVILRCVPISNHLYFYWYRQILGQKVEFLVSFYNNEISEKSEIFDDQFSVERPDGSNFTLKIRSTKLEDSAMYFCASSTTVIYGYTFGSGTRLTVV.

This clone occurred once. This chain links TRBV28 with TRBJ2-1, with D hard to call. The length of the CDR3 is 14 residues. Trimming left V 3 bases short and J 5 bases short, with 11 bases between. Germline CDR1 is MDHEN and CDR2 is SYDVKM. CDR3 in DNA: TGTGCCAGCAGTTTGGAACAGCGAAACAATGAGCAGTTCTTC. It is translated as CASSLEQRNNEQFF.

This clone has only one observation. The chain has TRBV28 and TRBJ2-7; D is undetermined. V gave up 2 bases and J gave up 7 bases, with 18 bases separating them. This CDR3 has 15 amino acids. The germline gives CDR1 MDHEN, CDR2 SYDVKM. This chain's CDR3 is CASSLESTLVGEQYF. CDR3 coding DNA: TGTGCCAGCAGTTTAGAATCCACCCTTGTGGGGGAGCAGTACTTC.

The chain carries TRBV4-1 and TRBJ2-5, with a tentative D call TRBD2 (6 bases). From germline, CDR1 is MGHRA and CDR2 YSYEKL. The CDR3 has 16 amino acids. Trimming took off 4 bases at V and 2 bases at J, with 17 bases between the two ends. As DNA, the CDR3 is TGCGCCAGCAGCCGCTCCGCGGGGCTGAGTCAAGAGACCCAGTACTTC. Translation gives CASSRSAGLSQETQYF.

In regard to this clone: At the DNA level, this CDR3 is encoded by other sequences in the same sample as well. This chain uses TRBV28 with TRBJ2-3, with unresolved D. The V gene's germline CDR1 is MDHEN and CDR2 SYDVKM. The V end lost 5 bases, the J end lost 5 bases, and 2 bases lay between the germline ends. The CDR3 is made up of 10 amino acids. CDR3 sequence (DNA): TGTGCCAGCAGTAGAGATACGCAGTATTTT. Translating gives CASSRDTQYF.

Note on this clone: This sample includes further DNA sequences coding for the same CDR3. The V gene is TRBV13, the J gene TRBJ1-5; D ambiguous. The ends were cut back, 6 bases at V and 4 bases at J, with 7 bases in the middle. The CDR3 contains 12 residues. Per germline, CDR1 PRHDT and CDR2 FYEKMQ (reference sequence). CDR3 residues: CASSLGNQPQHF. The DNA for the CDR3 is TGTGCCAGCAGTCTTGGGAATCAGCCCCAGCATTTT.

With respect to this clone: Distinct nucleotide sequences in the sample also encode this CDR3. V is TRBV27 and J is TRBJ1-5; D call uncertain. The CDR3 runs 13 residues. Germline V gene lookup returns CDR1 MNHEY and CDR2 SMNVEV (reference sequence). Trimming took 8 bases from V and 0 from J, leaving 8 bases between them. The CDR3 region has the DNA TGTGCCAGCCGACGGTATAGCAATCAGCCCCAGCATTTT. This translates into CASRRYSNQPQHF.

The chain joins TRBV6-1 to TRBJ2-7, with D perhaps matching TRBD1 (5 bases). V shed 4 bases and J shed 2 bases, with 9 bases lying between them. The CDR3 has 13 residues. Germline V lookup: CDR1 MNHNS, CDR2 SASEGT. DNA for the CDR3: TGTGCCAGCAGTGGTAGGACAACCTACGAGCAGTACTTC. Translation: CASSGRTTYEQYF.

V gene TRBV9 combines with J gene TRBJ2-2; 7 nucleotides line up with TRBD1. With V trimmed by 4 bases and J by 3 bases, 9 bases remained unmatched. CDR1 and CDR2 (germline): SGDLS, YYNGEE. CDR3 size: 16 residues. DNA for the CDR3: TGTGCCAGCAGCATGGAACAGGGGTCTTACACCGGGGAGCTGTTTTTT. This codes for CASSMEQGSYTGELFF.

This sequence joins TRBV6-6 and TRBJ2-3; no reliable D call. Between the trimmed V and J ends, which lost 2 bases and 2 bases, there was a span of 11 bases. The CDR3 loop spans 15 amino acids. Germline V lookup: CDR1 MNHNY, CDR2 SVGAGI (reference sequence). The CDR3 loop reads CASSYITPNTDTQYF. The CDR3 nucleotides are TGTGCCAGCAGTTACATTACACCAAACACAGATACGCAGTATTTT.

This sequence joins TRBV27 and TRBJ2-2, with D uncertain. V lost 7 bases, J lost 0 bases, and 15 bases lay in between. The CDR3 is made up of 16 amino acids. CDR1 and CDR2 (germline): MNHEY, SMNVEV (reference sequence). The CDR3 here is CASITGPSSNTGELFF. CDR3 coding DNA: TGTGCCAGCATTACCGGGCCGTCTTCGAACACCGGGGAGCTGTTTTTT.

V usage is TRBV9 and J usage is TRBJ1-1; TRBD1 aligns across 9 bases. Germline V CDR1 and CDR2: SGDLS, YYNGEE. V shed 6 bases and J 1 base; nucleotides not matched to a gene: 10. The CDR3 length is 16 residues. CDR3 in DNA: TGTGCCAGCACCGGGTCGACAGGGGGGGAGAACACTGAAGCTTTCTTT. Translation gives CASTGSTGGENTEAFF.

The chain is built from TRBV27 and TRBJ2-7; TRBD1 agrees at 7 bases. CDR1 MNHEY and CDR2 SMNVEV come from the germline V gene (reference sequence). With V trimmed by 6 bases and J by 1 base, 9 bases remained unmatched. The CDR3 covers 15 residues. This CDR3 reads CASRGSTGWSYEQYF. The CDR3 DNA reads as TGTGCCAGCAGGGGGTCGACAGGGTGGTCCTACGAGCAGTACTTC.

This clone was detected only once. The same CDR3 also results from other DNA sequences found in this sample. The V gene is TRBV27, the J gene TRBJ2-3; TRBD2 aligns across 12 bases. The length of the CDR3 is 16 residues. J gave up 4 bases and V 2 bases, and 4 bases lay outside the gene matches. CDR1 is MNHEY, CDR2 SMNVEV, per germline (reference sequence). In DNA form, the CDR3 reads TGTGCCAGCAGTTTAGTACTAGCGGGAGGCCCAGATACGCAGTATTTT. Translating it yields CASSLVLAGGPDTQYF.

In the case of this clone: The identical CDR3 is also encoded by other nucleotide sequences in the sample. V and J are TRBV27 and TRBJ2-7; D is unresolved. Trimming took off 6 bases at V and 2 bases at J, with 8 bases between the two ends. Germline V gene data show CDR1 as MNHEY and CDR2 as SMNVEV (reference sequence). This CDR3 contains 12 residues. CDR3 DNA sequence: TGTGCCAGCAGCCCCACGCCCTACGAGCAGTACTTC. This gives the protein CASSPTPYEQYF.

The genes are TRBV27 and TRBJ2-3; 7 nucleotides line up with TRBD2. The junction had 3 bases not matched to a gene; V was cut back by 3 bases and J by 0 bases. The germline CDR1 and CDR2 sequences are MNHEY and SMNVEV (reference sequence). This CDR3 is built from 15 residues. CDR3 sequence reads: CASSFPSGSTDTQYF. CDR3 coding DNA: TGTGCCAGCAGTTTTCCTAGCGGTAGCACAGATACGCAGTATTTT.

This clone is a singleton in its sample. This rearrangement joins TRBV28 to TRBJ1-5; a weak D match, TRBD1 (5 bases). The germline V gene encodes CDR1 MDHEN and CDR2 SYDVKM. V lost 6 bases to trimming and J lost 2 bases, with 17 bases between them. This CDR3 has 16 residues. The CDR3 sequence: CASSHYRQGRNQPQHF. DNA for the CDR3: TGTGCCAGCAGCCACTACCGGCAGGGTCGCAATCAGCCCCAGCATTTT.